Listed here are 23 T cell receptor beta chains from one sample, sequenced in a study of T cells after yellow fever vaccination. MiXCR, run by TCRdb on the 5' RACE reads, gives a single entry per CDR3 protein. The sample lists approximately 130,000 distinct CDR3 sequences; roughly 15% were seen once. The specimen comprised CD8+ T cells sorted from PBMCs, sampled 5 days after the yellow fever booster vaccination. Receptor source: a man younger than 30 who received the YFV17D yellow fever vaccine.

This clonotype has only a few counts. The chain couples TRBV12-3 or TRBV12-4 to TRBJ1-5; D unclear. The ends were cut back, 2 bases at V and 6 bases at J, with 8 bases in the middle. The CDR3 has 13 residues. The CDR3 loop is CASSLIEGQPQHF. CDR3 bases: TGTGCCAGCAGTTTAATTGAGGGTCAGCCCCAGCATTTT.

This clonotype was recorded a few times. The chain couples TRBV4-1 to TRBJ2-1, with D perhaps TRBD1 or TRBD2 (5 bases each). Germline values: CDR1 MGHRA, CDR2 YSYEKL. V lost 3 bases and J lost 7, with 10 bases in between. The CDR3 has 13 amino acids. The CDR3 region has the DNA TGCGCCAGCAGCCAGGGCTGGGGGAATGAGCAGTTCTTC. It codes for CASSQGWGNEQFF.

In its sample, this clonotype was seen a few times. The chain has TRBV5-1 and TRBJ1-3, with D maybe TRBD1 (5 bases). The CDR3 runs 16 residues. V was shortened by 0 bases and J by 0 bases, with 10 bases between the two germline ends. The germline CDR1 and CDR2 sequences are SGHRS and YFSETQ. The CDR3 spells CASSLGPDSSGNTIYF. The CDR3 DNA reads TGCGCCAGCAGCTTGGGCCCCGACAGCTCTGGAAACACCATATATTTT.

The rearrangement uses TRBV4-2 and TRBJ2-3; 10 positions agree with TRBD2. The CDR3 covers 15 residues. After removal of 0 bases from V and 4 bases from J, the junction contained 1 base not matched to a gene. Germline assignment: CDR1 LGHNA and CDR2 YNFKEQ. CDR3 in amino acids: CASSQEAGGPDTQYF. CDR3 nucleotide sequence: TGTGCCAGCAGCCAAGAAGCGGGGGGGCCAGATACGCAGTATTTT.

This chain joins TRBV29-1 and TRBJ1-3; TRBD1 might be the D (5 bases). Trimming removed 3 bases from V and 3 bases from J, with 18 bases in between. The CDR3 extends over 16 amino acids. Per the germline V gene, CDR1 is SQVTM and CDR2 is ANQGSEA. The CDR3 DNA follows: TGCAGCGTTGACGGGACGGATCTGGAAGGTGGAAACACCATATATTTT. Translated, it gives CSVDGTDLEGGNTIYF.

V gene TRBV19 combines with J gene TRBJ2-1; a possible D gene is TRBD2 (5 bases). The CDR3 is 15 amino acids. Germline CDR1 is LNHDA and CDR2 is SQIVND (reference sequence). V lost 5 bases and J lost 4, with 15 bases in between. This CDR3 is CASSGSSGAYNEQFF. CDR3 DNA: TGTGCCAGTAGTGGTTCCAGCGGTGCATACAATGAGCAGTTCTTC.

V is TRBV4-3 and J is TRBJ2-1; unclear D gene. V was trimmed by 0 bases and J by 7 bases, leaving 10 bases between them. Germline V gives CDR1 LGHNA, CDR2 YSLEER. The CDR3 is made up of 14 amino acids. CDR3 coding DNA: TGCGCCAGCAGCCAAGATTATTCAACAAATGAGCAGTTCTTC. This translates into CASSQDYSTNEQFF.

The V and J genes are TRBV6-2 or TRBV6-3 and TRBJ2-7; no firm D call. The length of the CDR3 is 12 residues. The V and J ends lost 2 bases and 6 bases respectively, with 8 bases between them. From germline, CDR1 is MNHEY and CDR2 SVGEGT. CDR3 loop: CASSYTRAEQYF. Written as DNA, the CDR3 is TGTGCCAGCAGTTACACCCGGGCCGAGCAGTACTTC.

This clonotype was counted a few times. For the CDR3, the DNA is TGCAGTGCTAGAGAGGACAGGTTCTCAAATCAGCCCCAGCATTTT. Its translation is CSAREDRFSNQPQHF. This chain joins TRBV20-1 and TRBJ1-5; 7 bases align to TRBD1. The CDR3 is 15 residues long. J lost 4 bases, V lost 0 bases, and 6 bases had no gene match. The germline CDR1 and CDR2 sequences are DFQATT and SNEGSKA (reference sequence).

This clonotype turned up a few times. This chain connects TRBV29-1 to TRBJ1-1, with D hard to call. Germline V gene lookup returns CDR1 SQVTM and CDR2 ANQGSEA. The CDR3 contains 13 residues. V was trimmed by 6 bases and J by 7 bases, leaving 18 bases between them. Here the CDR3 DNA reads TGCAGCGTCCCGACCTCAGGAACTCTTGAAGCTTTCTTT. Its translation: CSVPTSGTLEAFF.

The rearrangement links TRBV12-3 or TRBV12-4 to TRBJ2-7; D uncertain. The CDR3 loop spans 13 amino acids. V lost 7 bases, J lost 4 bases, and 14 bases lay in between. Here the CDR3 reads CASTTSDGYEQYF. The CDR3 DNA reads TGTGCCAGCACTACGTCGGACGGTTACGAGCAGTACTTC.

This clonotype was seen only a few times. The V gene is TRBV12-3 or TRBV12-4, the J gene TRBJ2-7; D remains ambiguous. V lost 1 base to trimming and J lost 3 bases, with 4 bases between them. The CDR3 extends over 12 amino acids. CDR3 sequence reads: CASSLVLYEQYF. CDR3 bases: TGTGCCAGCAGTTTAGTCCTCTACGAGCAGTACTTC.

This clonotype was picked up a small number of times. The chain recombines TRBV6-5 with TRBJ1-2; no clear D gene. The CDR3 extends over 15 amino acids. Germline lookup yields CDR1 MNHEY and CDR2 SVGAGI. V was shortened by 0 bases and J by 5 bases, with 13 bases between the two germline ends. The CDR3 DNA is TGTGCCAGCAGTTACTCGACGTCAAGCTCTTATGGCTACACCTTC. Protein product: CASSYSTSSSYGYTF.

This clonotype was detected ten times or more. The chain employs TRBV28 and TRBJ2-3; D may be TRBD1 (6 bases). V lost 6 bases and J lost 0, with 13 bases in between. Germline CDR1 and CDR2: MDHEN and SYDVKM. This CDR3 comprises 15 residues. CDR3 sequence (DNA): TGTGCCAGCAGCCCAGGGGCGGCTAGCACAGATACGCAGTATTTT. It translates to CASSPGAASTDTQYF.

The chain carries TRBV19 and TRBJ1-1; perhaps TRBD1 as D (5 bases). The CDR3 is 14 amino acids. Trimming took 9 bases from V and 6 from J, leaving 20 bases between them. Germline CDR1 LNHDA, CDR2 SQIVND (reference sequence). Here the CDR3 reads CASHGGGNRAEAFF. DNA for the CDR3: TGTGCCAGCCACGGTGGGGGGAATCGCGCTGAAGCTTTCTTT. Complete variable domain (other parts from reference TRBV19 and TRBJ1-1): DGGITQSPKYLFRKEGQNVTLSCEQNLNHDAMYWYRQDPGQGLRLIYYSQIVNDFQKGDIAEGYSVSREKKESFPLTVTSAQKNPTAFYLCASHGGGNRAEAFFGQGTRLTVV.

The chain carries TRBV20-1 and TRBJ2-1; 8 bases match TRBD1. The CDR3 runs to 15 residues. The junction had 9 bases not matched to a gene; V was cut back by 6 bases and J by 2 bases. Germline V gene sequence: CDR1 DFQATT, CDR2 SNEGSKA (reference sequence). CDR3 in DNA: TGCAGTGCGGAGGAACAGGGGGGCCCCTACAATGAGCAGTTCTTC. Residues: CSAEEQGGPYNEQFF.

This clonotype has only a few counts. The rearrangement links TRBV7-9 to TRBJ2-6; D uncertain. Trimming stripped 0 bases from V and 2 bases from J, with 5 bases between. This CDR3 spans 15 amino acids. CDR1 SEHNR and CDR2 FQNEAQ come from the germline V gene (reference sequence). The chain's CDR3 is CASSLARTGANVLTF. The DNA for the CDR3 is TGTGCCAGCAGCTTAGCGAGGACTGGGGCCAACGTCCTGACTTTC.

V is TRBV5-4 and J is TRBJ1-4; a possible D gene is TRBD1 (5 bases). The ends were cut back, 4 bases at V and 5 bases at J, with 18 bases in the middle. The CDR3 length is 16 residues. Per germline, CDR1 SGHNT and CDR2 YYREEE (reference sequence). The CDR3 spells CASSPMPGRKNEKLFF. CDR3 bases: TGTGCCAGCAGCCCCATGCCGGGACGGAAGAATGAAAAACTGTTTTTT.

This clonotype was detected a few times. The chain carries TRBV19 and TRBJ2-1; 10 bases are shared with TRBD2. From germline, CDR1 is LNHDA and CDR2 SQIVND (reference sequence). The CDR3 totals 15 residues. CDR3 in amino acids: CASSRTSGEYNEQFF. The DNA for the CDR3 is TGTGCGAGTTCTAGGACTAGCGGAGAGTACAATGAGCAGTTCTTC.

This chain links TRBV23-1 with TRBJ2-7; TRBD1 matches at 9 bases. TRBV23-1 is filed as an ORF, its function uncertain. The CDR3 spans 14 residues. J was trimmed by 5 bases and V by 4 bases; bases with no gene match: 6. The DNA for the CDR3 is TGCGCCAGCAGTCCGCCGGGACAGGGAAACGAGCAGTACGTC. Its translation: CASSPPGQGNEQYV.

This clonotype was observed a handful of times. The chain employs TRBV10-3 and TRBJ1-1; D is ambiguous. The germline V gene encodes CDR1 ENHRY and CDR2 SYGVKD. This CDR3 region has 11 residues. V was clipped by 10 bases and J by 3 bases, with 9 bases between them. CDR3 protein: CATGDYTEAFF. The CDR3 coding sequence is TGTGCCACCGGGGATTACACTGAAGCTTTCTTT.

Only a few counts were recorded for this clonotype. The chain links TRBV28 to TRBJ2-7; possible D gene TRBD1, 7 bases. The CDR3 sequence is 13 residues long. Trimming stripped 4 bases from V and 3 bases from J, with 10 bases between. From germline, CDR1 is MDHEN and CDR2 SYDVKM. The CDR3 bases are TGTGCCAGCAGTTACCAGGGGGGCTACGAGCAGTACGTC. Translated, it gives CASSYQGGYEQYV.

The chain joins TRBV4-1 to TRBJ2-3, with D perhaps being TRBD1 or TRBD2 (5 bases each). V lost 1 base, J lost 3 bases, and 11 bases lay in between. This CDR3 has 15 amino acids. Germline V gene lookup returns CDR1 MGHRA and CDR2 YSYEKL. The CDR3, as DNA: TGCGCCAGCAGCCAAGTTCAGGGAGAGACAGATACGCAGTATTTT. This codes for CASSQVQGETDTQYF.